This T cell receptor (beta chain) was documented in a study of blood T cell repertoires in COVID-19. Study summary: COVID-19 samples collected from the United States, Italy and Spain covered acute and convalescent phases.

Using immunoSEQ multiplex PCR, the repertoire was profiled, and TCRdb retains in-frame clones only, with some absent. The sample yields just under 250,000 clones, around 88% seen once. Germline loops: CDR1 SQVTM, CDR2 ANQGSEA. The V end lost 4 bases, the J end lost 1 base, and 7 bases lay between the germline ends. The CDR3 runs 12 residues. This TCR came from a woman in her 30s who had recovered from COVID-19. The sequencing sample was made of PBMCs or T cells enriched from blood (not recorded which). The chain couples TRBV29-1 to TRBJ1-1; D gene uncertain. In DNA form, the CDR3 reads TGCAGCGTTGCCTCAGGGAACACTGAAGCTTTCTTT. Its protein product is CSVASGNTEAFF.